The 19 T cell receptor beta chains given below trace back to one sample, sequenced in a study of blood T cell repertoires in COVID-19. The protocol was immunoSEQ multiplex PCR, while the TCRdb copy is restricted to in-frame clones and leaves out a portion. The table has around 270,000 clones, less than 90% seen once. What was sequenced was peripheral blood. These receptors all stem from a man aged 55 to 70 with acute or convalescent COVID-19.

The CDR3 region is CASSHLELAGGQYF. CDR3 DNA: TGTGCCAGCAGCCACCTCGAACTAGCGGGGGGACAGTACTTC. The V and J genes are TRBV3-1 (or the pseudogene TRBV3-2) and TRBJ2-4; 12 nucleotides agree with TRBD2. The V and J ends lost 3 bases and 13 bases, in that order; junction bases with no gene match: 7. The CDR3 length is 14 residues. Germline CDR1 LGHDT, CDR2 YNNKEL (reference sequence).

This rearrangement joins TRBV5-4 to TRBJ1-2; possible D gene TRBD1, 5 bases. CDR3 size: 14 residues. CDR1 SGHNT and CDR2 YYREEE come from the germline V gene (reference sequence). V gave up 3 bases and J gave up 4 bases, with 13 bases separating them. CDR3 protein: CASSWGDPRYGYTF. The CDR3 DNA follows: TGTGCCAGCAGCTGGGGGGATCCCCGCTATGGCTACACCTTC.

This clone came up once. V and J are TRBV3-1 (or the pseudogene TRBV3-2) and TRBJ1-5; D not certain. The V and J ends lost 3 bases and 9 bases respectively, with 12 bases between them. Germline-derived CDR1 and CDR2 are LGHDT and YNNKEL (reference sequence). This CDR3 region has 13 residues. In DNA form, the CDR3 reads TGTGCCAGCAGCCAGGGCGTGGTAGGGCCCCAGCATTTT. It translates to CASSQGVVGPQHF.

V gene TRBV4-2 combines with J gene TRBJ2-3; D may be TRBD1 (5 bases). The CDR3 runs 16 residues. The germline gives CDR1 LGHNA, CDR2 YNFKEQ. Trimming pared 4 bases from V and 4 bases from J, leaving 18 bases between. CDR3 in amino acids: CASSRWEGQPADTQYF. The DNA for the CDR3 is TGTGCCAGCAGCCGATGGGAAGGACAACCCGCAGATACGCAGTATTTT.

The rearrangement links TRBV10-1 to TRBJ1-1; 8 bases line up with TRBD1. The CDR3 extends over 12 amino acids. The V gene end was trimmed by 8 bases and the J gene end by 4 bases; junction bases not matched to a gene: 3. In germline, CDR1 is WNHNN, CDR2 SYGVQD (reference sequence). CDR3 sequence reads: CASRGQGTEAFF. The DNA for the CDR3 is TGCGCCAGCCGAGGACAGGGCACTGAAGCTTTCTTT.

The chain recombines TRBV18 with TRBJ1-1, with D unclear. V shed 4 bases and J shed 0 bases, with 9 bases lying between them. This CDR3 is 14 amino acids long. Germline lookup yields CDR1 KGHSH and CDR2 LQKENI. As DNA, the CDR3 is TGTGCCAGCTCACTAGAGTCGGTGAACACTGAAGCTTTCTTT. Translated: CASSLESVNTEAFF.

This clone was observed a few times. The chain links TRBV5-8 to TRBJ2-7, with 8 bases that match TRBD1. The CDR3 runs 15 residues. V lost 0 bases and J lost 5; bases outside the gene matches: 7. Looked up from germline, CDR1 is SGHTS and CDR2 is YDEGEE. CDR3: CASSLAGRGLDEQYF. The CDR3, as DNA: TGTGCCAGCAGCTTGGCAGGCAGGGGGCTCGACGAGCAGTACTTC.

J is TRBJ1-2 and V is TRBV4-1, with TRBD1 as a possible D gene (6 bases). CDR1 and CDR2 from the germline V gene are MGHRA and YSYEKL. The V and J ends lost 2 bases and 6 bases respectively, with 13 bases between them. This CDR3 is 14 amino acids long. CDR3 nucleotides: TGCGCCAGCAGCCAAAACAGGCAGGGGAATGGCTACACCTTC. This gives the protein CASSQNRQGNGYTF.

The CDR3 reads CSVEGQVNEQFF. The CDR3 coding sequence is TGCAGCGTTGAGGGTCAGGTCAATGAGCAGTTCTTC. The rearrangement uses TRBV29-1 and TRBJ2-1; D gene unclear. V lost 3 bases and J lost 6, with 9 bases in between. This CDR3 is 12 amino acids long. Germline-derived CDR1 and CDR2 are SQVTM and ANQGSEA.

The V and J genes are TRBV29-1 and TRBJ2-5; tentative D call: TRBD2 (6 bases). Germline V gene sequence: CDR1 SQVTM, CDR2 ANQGSEA. Trimming removed 7 bases from V and 5 bases from J, with 23 bases in between. The CDR3 length is 15 residues. CDR3 nucleotide sequence: TGCAGCGCCGTACCTCGGGACTTAACGGGGGAGACCCAGTACTTC. Translation gives CSAVPRDLTGETQYF.

The chain recombines TRBV5-1 with TRBJ1-1; D remains unclear. The germline V and J ends were trimmed by 4 bases and 0 bases, with 10 bases remaining between them. The CDR3 spans 14 residues. Germline loops: CDR1 SGHRS, CDR2 YFSETQ. CDR3 sequence (DNA): TGCGCCAGCAGCGTACAGTCCCTGAACACTGAAGCTTTCTTT. Its translation is CASSVQSLNTEAFF. Variable domain in full (rest from reference TRBV5-1 and TRBJ1-1): KAGVTQTPRYLIKTRGQQVTLSCSPISGHRSVSWYQQTPGQGLQFLFEYFSETQRNKGNFPGRFSGRQFSNSRSEMNVSTLELGDSALYLCASSVQSLNTEAFFGQGTRLTVV.

The chain recombines TRBV5-4 with TRBJ2-7; 9 bases map to TRBD2. The junction had 11 bases not matched to a gene; V was cut back by 4 bases and J by 3 bases. Looked up from germline, CDR1 is SGHNT and CDR2 is YYREEE (reference sequence). The CDR3 runs to 16 residues. The CDR3 region has the DNA TGTGCCAGCAGCCCGACCACGTCTAGCGGGGACTACGAGCAGTACTTC. Protein product: CASSPTTSSGDYEQYF.

The chain carries TRBV3-1 (or the pseudogene TRBV3-2) and TRBJ2-7; 9 bases are shared with TRBD1. There are 14 residues in the CDR3. Unmatched junction bases numbered 5, after V lost 3 bases and J lost 5 bases. Looked up from germline, CDR1 is LGHDT and CDR2 is YNNKEL (reference sequence). CDR3 nucleotide sequence: TGTGCCAGCAGCCAGGGACAGGGATTTCACGAGCAGTACTTC. Amino acid sequence: CASSQGQGFHEQYF.

The genes are TRBV19 and TRBJ1-2, with a weak D call TRBD1 (5 bases). The length of the CDR3 is 13 residues. Germline values: CDR1 LNHDA, CDR2 SQIVND (reference sequence). V was pared by 7 bases and J by 4 bases, with 13 bases between. The CDR3 bases are TGTGCCAGTACCGTCGGGGGGATCTATGGCTACACCTTC. Protein: CASTVGGIYGYTF.

V gene TRBV4-1 combines with J gene TRBJ2-1, with D perhaps matching TRBD2 (5 bases). In germline, CDR1 is MGHRA, CDR2 YSYEKL. The CDR3 is 16 amino acids. V was cut by 0 bases and J by 3 bases, with 12 bases left in between. CDR3 in DNA: TGCGCCAGCAGCCAAGACGCGGGCCTTCTCTACAATGAGCAGTTCTTC. Translated, it gives CASSQDAGLLYNEQFF.

The chain links TRBV27 to TRBJ1-6; 7 nucleotides line up with TRBD1. CDR1 is MNHEY, CDR2 SMNVEV, per germline (reference sequence). This CDR3 comprises 17 residues. With V trimmed by 3 bases and J by 7 bases, 12 bases remained unmatched. In DNA form, the CDR3 reads TGTGCCAGCAGTTTCGCCGACAGGGACCCCAAAAATTCACCCCTCCACTTT. It encodes CASSFADRDPKNSPLHF.

This chain joins TRBV27 and TRBJ1-2; 8 bases match TRBD1. Trimming took 5 bases from V and 8 from J; bases not matched to a gene: 7. The CDR3 contains 13 residues. The germline V gene has CDR1 MNHEY and CDR2 SMNVEV (reference sequence). The CDR3 protein is CASSQRTGLGYTF. The CDR3 bases are TGTGCCAGCAGTCAAAGGACAGGGCTCGGCTACACCTTC.

This sequence joins TRBV6-2 or TRBV6-3 and TRBJ2-7; possibly TRBD1 for D (6 bases). Trimming took off 6 bases at V and 0 bases at J, with 18 bases between the two ends. The CDR3 is 16 amino acids. Germline CDR1 MNHEY, CDR2 SVGEGT. The CDR3 sequence: CASSSSPDRFSYEQYF. The CDR3 DNA reads TGTGCCAGCAGCTCTAGCCCAGACAGGTTCTCCTACGAGCAGTACTTC.

The count of this clone is one. This chain links TRBV10-3 with TRBJ2-3, with 7 nucleotides matching TRBD2. This CDR3 contains 14 residues. The trim removed 5 bases at V and 2 bases at J, leaving 4 bases unmatched. The germline CDR1 and CDR2 sequences are ENHRY and SYGVKD. The CDR3 loop reads CAISRAGSTDTQYF. The CDR3 DNA reads as TGTGCCATCAGTCGAGCGGGATCCACAGATACGCAGTATTTT.